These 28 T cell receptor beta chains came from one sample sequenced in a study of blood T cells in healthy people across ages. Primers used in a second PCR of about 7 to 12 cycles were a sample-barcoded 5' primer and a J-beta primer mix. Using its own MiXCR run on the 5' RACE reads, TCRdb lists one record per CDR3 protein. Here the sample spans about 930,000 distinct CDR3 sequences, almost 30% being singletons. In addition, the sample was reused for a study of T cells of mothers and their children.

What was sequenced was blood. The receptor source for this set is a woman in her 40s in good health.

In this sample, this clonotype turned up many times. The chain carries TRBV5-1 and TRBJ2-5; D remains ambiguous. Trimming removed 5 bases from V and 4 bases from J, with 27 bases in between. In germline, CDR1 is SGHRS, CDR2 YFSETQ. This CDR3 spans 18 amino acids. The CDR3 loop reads CASSRTSSSAGVGETQYF. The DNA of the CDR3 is TGCGCCAGCAGTCGAACCTCTTCCTCGGCCGGTGTAGGAGAGACCCAGTACTTC.

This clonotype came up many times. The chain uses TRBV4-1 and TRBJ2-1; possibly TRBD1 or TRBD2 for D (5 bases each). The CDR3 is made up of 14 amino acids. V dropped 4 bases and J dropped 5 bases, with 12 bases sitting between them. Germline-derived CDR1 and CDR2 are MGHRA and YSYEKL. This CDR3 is CASSLYVGDNEQFF. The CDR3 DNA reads TGCGCCAGCAGCCTATACGTGGGGGACAATGAGCAGTTCTTC.

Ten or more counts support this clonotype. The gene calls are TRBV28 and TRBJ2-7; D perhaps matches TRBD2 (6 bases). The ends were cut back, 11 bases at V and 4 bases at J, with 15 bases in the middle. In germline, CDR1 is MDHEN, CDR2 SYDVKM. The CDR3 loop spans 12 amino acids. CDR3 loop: CAAGLRGYEQYF. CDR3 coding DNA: TGTGCCGCCGGGTTGCGGGGTTACGAGCAGTACTTC.

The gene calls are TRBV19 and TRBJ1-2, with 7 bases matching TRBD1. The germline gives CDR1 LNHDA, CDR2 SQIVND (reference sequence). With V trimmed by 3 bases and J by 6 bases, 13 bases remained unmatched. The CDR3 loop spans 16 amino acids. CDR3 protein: CASSIVPATGRNGYTF. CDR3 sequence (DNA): TGTGCCAGTAGTATCGTCCCAGCGACAGGGCGAAATGGCTACACCTTC.

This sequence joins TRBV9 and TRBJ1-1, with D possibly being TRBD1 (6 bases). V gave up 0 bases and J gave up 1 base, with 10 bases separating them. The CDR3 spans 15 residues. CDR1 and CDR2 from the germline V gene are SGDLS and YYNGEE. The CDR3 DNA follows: TGTGCCAGCAGCGTAGAGGCAGGGGCGAACACTGAAGCTTTCTTT. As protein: CASSVEAGANTEAFF.

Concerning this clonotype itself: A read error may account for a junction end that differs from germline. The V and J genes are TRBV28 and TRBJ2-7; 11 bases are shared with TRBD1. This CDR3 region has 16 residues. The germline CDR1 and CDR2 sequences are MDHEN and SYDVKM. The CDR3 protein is CASSLLGTGGAYKQYF. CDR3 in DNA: TGTGCCAGCAGTTTACTTGGGACAGGGGGGGCCTACAAGCAGTACTTC.

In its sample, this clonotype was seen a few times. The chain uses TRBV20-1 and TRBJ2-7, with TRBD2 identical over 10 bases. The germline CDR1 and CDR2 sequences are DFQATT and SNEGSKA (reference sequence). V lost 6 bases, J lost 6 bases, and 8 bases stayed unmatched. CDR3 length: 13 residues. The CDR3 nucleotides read TGCAGTGCCACCGGGACTAGCGTCGGCGAGCAGTACTTC. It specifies CSATGTSVGEQYF.

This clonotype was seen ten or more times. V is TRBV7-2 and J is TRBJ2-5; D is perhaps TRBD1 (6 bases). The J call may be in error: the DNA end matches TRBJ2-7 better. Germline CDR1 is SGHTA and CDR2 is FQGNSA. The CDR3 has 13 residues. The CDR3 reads CASSPTGFGEQYF. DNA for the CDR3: TGTGCCAGCAGCCCAACAGGGTTCGGCGAGCAGTACTTC.

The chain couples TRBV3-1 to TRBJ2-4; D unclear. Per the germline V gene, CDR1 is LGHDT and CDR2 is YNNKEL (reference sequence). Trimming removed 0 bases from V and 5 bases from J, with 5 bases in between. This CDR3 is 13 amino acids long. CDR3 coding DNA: TGTGCCAGCAGCCAAGACGCAGAAAACATTCAGTACTTC. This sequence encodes CASSQDAENIQYF.

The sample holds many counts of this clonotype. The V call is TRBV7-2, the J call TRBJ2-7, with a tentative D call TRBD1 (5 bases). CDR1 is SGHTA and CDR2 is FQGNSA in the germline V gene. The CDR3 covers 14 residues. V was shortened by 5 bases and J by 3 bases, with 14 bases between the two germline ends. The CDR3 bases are TGTGCCAGCAGCCGCAGGGCAACCCTCTACGAGCAGTACTTC. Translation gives CASSRRATLYEQYF.

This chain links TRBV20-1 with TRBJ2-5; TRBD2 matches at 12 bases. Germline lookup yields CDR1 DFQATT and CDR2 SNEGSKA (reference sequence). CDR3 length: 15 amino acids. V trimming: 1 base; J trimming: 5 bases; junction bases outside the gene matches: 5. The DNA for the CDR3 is TGCAGTGCTAGAGGGGGACTAGCGGGTTGGGAGACCCAGTACTTC. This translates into CSARGGLAGWETQYF.

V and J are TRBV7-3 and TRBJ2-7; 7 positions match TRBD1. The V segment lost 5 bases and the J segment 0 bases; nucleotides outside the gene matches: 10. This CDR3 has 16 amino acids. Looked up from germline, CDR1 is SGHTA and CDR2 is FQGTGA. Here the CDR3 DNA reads TGTGCCAGCAGCCCCGGGATACAGGGGTTCTCCTACGAGCAGTACTTC. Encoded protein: CASSPGIQGFSYEQYF. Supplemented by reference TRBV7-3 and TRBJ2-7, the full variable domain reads GAGVSQTPSNKVTEKGKYVELRCDPISGHTALYWYRQSLGQGPEFLIYFQGTGAADDSGLPNDRFFAVRPEGSVSTLKIQRTERGDSAVYLCASSPGIQGFSYEQYFGPGTRLTVT.

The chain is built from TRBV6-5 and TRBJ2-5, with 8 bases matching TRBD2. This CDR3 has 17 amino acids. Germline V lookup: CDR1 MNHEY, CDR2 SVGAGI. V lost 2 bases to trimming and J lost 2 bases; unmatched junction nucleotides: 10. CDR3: CASSYLAGGDWQETQYF. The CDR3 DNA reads TGTGCCAGCAGTTACCTGGCGGGGGGAGATTGGCAAGAGACCCAGTACTTC.

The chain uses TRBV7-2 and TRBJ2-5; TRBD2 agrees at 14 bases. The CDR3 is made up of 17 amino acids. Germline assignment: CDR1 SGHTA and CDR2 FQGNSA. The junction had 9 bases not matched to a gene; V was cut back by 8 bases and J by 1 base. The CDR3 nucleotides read TGTGCCAGCGGCCGCGGACTAGCGGGGGGACCCCAAGAGACCCAGTACTTC. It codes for CASGRGLAGGPQETQYF.

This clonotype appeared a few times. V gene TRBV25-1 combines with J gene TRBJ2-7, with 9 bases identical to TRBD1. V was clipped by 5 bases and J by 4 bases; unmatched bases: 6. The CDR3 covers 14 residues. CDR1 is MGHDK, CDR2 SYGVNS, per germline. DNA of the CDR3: TGTGCCAGCAGTTACAGGGGGCAAGAGTACGAGCAGTACTTC. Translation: CASSYRGQEYEQYF.

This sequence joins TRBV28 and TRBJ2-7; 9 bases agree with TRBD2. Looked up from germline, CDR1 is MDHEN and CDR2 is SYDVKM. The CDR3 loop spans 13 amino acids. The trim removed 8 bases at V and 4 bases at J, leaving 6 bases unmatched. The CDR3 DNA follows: TGTGCCAGCCGGGGCGGGGGGGTTTACGAGCAGTACTTC. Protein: CASRGGGVYEQYF.

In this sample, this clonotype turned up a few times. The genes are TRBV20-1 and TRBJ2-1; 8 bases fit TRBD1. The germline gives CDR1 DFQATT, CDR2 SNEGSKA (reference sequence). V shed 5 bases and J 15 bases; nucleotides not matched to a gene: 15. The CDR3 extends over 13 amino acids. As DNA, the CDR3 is TGCAGTGCTCGAATATCACAGGGGGTGAGGGTGTTCTTC. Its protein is CSARISQGVRVFF.

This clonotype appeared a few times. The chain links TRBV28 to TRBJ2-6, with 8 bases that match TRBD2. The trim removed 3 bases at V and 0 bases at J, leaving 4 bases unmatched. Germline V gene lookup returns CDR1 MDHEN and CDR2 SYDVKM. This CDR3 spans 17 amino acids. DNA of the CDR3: TGTGCCAGCAGTTTTGACGGGAGGGCCTCTGGGGCCAACGTCCTGACTTTC. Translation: CASSFDGRASGANVLTF.

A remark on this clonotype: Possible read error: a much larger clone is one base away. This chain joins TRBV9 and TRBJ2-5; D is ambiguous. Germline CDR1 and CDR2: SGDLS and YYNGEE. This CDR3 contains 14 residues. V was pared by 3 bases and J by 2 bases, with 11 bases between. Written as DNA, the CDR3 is TGTGCCAGCAGCGCGAGGAGCACACAAGAGACCCAGTACTTC. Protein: CASSARSTQETQYF.

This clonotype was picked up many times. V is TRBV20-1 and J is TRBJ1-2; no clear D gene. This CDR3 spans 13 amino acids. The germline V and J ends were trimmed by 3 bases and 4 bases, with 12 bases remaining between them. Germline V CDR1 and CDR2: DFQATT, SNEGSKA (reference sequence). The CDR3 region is CSASDGLLYGYTF. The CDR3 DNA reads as TGCAGTGCTAGTGACGGGCTGCTCTATGGCTACACCTTC.

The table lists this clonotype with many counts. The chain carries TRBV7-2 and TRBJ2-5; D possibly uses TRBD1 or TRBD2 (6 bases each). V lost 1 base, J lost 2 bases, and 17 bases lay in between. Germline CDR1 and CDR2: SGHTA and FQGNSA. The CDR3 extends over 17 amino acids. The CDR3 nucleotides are TGTGCCAGCAGCTTAGTTGGACGGGGGCCGATTCAAGAGACCCAGTACTTC. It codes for CASSLVGRGPIQETQYF.

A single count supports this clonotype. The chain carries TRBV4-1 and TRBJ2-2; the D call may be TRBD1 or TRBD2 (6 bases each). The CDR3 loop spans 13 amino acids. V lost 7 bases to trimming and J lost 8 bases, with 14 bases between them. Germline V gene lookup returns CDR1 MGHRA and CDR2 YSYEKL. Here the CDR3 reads CASTIGGMGELFF. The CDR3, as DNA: TGCGCCAGCACCATAGGGGGGATGGGGGAGCTGTTTTTT.

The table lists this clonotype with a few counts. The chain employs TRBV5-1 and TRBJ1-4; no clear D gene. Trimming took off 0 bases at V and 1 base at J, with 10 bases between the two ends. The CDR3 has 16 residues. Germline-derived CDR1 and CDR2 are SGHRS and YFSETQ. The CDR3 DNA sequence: TGCGCCAGCAGCTTGGGTAGTGGGAGAACTAATGAAAAACTGTTTTTT. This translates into CASSLGSGRTNEKLFF.

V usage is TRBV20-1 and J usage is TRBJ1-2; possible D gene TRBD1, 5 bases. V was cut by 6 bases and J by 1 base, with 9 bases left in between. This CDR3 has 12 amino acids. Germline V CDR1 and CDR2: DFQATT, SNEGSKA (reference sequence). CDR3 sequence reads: CSAGDSNYGYTF. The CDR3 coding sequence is TGCAGTGCGGGAGACAGTAACTATGGCTACACCTTC.

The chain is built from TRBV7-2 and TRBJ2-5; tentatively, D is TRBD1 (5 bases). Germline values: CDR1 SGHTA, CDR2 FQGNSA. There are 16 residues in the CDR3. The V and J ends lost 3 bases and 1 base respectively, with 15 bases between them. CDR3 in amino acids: CASSLIGVVLQETQYF. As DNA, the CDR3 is TGTGCCAGCAGCTTGATAGGGGTGGTGCTCCAAGAGACCCAGTACTTC.

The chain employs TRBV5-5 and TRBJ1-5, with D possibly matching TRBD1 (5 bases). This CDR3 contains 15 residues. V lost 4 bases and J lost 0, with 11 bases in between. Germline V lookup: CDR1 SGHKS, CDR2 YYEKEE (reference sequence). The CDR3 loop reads CASSRGRPSNQPQHF. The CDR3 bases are TGTGCCAGCAGCCGGGGACGGCCTAGCAATCAGCCCCAGCATTTT.

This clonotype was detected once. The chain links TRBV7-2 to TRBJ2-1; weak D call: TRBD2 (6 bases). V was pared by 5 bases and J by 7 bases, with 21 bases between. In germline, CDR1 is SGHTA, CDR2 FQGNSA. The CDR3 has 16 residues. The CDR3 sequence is CASSGSRDLAFNEQFF. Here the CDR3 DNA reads TGTGCCAGCAGCGGGTCGAGGGACTTAGCCTTTAATGAGCAGTTCTTC.

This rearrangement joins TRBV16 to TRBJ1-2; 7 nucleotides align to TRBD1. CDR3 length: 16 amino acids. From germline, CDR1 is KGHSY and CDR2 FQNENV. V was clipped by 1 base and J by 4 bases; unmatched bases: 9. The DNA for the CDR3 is TGTGCCAGCAGCCAATTCGGCGGACAGGATACCTATGGCTACACCTTC. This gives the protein CASSQFGGQDTYGYTF.